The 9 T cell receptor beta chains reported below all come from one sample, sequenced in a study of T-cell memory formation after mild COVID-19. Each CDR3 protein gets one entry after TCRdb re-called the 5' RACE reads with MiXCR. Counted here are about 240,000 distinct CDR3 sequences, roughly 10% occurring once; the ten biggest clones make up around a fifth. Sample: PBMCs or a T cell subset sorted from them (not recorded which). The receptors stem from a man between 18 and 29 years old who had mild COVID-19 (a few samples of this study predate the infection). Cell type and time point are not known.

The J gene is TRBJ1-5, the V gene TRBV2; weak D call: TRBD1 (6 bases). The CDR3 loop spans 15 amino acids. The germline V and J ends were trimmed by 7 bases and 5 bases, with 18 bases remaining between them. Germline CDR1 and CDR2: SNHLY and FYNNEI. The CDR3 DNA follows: TGTGCCAGCATAGGATCGACAGGAACCGATCAGCCCCAGCATTTT. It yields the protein CASIGSTGTDQPQHF.

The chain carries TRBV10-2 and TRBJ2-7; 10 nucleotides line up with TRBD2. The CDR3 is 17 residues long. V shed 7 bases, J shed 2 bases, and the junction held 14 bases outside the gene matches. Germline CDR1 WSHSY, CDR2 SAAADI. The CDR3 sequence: CASKFGLLAGGPYEQYF. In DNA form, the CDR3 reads TGCGCCAGCAAATTTGGTTTATTAGCGGGGGGTCCCTACGAGCAGTACTTC.

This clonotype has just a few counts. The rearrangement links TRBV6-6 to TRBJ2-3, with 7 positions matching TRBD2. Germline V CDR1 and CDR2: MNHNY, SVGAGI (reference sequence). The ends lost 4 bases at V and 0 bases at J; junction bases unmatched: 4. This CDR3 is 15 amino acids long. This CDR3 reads CASSWGGVSTDTQYF. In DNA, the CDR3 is TGTGCCAGCAGTTGGGGGGGGGTGAGCACAGATACGCAGTATTTT.

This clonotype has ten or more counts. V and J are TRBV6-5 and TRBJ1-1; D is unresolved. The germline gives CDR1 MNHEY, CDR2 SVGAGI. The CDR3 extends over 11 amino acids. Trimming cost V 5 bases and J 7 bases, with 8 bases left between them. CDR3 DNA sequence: TGTGCCAGCAGTCGCCAAGGTGAAGCTTTCTTT. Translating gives CASSRQGEAFF.

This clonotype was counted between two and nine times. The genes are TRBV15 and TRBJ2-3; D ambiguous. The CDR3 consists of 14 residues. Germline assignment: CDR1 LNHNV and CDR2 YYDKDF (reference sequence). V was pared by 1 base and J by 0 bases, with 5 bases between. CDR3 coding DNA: TGTGCCACCAGCAGAGCCGGAAGCACAGATACGCAGTATTTT. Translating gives CATSRAGSTDTQYF.

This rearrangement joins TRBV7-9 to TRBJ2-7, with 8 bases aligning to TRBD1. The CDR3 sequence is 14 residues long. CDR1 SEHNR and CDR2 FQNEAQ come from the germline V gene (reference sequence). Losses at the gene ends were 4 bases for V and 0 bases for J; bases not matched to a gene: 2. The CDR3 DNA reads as TGTGCCAGCAGCTCCGACAGGGGCTCCTACGAGCAGTACTTC. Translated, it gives CASSSDRGSYEQYF.

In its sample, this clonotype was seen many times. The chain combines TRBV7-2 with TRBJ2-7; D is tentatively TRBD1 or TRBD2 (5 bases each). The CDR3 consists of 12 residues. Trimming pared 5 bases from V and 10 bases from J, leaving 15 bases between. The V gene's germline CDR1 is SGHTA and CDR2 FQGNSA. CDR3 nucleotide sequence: TGTGCCAGCAGCAACCACCCGGGGCTTCAGTACGTC. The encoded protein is CASSNHPGLQYV.

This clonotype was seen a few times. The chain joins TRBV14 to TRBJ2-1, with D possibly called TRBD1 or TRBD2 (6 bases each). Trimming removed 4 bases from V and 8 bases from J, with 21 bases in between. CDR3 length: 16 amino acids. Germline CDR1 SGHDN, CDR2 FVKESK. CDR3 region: CASSPHRDFSGDEQFF. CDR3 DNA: TGTGCCAGCAGCCCCCACCGGGACTTCTCAGGGGATGAGCAGTTCTTC.

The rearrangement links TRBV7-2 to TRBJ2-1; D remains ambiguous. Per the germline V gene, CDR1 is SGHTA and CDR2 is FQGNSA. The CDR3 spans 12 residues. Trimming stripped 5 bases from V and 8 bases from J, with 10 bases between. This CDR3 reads CASSQRQDEQFF. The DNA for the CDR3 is TGTGCCAGCAGCCAGCGTCAGGATGAGCAGTTCTTC.